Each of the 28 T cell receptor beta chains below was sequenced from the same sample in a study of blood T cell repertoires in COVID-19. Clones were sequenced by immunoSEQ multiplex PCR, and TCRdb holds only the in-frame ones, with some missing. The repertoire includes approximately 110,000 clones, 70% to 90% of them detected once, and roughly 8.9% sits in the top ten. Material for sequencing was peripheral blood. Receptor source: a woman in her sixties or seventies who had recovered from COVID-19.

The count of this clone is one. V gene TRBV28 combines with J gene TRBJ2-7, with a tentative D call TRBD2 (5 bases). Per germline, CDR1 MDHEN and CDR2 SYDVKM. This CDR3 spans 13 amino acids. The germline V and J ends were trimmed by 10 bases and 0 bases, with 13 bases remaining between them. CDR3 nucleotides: TGTGCCACCCAGACGGGGAGCTCCTACGAGCAGTACTTC. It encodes CATQTGSSYEQYF.

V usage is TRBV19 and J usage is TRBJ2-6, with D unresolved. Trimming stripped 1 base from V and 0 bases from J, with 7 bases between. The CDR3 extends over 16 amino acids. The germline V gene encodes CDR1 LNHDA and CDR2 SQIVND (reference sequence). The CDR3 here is CASSIVSSSGANVLTF. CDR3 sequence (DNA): TGTGCCAGTAGTATAGTCTCCAGCTCTGGGGCCAACGTCCTGACTTTC.

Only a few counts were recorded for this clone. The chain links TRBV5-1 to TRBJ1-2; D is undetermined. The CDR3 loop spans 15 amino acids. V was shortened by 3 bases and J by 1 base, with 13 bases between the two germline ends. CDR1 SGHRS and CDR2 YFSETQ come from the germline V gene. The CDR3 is CASSSLYERNYGYTF. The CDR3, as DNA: TGCGCCAGCAGCTCTCTCTACGAGCGTAACTATGGCTACACCTTC.

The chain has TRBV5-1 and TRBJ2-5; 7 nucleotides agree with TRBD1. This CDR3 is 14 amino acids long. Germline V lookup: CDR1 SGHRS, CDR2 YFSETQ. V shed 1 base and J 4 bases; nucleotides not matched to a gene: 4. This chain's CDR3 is CASSLWGQRETQYF. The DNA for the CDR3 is TGCGCCAGCAGCTTGTGGGGACAGCGAGAGACCCAGTACTTC.

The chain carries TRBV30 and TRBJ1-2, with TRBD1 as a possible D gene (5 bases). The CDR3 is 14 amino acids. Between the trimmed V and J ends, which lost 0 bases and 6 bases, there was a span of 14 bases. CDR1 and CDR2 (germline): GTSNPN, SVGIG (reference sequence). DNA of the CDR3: TGTGCCTGGAGTGTAGGCGGAGGGGCAAATGGCTACACCTTC. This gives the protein CAWSVGGGANGYTF. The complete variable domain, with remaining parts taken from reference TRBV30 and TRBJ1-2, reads SQTIHQWPATLVQPVGSPLSLECTVEGTSNPNLYWYRQAAGRGLQLLFYSVGIGQISSEVPQNLSASRPQDRQFILSSKKLLLSDSGFYLCAWSVGGGANGYTFGSGTRLTVV.

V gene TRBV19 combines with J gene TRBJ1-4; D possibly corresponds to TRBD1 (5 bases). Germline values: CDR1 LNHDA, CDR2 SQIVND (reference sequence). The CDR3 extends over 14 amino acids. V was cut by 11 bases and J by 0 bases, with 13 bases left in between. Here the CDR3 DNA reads TGTGCCGTCGGGGGTCTTGCAACTAATGAAAAACTGTTTTTT. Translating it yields CAVGGLATNEKLFF.

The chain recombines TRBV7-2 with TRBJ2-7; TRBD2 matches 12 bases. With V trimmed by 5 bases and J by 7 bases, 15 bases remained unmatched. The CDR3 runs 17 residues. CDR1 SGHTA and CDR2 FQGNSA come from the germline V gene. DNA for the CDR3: TGTGCCAGCAGCCCCGGGACTAGCGGGTGGGGTACTGGAGAGCAGTACTTC. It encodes CASSPGTSGWGTGEQYF.

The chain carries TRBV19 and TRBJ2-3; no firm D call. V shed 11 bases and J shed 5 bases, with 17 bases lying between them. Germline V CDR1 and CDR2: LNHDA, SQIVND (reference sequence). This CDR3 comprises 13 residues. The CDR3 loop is CAAARVGRDTQYF. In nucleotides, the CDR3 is TGTGCCGCAGCCCGGGTAGGCAGAGATACGCAGTATTTT.

The CDR3 DNA reads TGTGCCAGTAGTACAAAATACAATGAGCAGTTCTTC. As protein: CASSTKYNEQFF. This chain connects TRBV19 to TRBJ2-1; D unresolved. CDR1 is LNHDA and CDR2 is SQIVND in the germline V gene (reference sequence). This CDR3 has 12 residues. V was clipped by 4 bases and J by 4 bases, with 5 bases between them.

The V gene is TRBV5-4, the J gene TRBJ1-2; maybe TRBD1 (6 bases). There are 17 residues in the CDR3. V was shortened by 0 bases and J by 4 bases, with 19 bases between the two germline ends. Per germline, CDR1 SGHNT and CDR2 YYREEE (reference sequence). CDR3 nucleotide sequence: TGTGCCAGCAGCTTGGTCGGAAGGGGGGGTCGGGGCTATGGCTACACCTTC. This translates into CASSLVGRGGRGYGYTF.

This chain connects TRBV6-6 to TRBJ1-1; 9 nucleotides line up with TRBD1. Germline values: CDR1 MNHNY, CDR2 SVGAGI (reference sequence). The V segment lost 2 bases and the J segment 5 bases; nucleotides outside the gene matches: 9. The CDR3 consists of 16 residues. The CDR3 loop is CASSYPGQGKRTEAFF. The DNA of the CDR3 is TGTGCCAGCAGTTACCCGGGACAGGGAAAAAGGACTGAAGCTTTCTTT.

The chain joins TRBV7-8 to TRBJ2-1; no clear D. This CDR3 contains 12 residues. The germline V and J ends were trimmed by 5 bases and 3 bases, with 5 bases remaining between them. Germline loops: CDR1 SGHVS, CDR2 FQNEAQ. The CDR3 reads CASSPYYNEQFF. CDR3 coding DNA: TGTGCCAGCAGCCCCTACTACAATGAGCAGTTCTTC.

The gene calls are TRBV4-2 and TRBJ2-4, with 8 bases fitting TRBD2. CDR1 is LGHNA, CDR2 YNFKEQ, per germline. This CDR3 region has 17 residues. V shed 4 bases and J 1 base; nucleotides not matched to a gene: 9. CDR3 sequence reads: CASSLLSGGKAKNIQYF. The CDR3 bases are TGTGCCAGCAGCCTTCTCAGCGGGGGTAAGGCCAAAAACATTCAGTACTTC.

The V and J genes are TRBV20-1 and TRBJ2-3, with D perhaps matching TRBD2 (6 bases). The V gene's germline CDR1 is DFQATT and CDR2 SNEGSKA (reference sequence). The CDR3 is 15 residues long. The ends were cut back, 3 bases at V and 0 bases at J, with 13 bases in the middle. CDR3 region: CSASGSGRSTDTQYF. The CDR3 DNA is TGCAGTGCTAGTGGATCCGGGAGAAGCACAGATACGCAGTATTTT.

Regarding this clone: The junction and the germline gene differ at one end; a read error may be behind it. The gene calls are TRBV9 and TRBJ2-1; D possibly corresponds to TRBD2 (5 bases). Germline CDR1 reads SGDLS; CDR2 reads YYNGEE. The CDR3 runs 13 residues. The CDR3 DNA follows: TGTGCCAGCAGCGTCGAGGGCTACTATGAGCAGTTCTTC. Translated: CASSVEGYYEQFF.

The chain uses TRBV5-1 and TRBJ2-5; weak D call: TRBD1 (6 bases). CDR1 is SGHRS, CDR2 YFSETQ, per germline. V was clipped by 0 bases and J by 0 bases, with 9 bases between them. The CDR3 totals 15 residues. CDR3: CASSLGGHHQETQYF. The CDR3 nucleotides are TGCGCCAGCAGCTTGGGGGGACACCACCAAGAGACCCAGTACTTC.

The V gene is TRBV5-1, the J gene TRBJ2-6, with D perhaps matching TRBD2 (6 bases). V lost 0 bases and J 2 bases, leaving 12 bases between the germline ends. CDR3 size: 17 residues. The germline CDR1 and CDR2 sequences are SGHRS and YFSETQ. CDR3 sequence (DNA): TGCGCCAGCAGCTTGGTCTTCACTAGCACTGGGGCCAACGTCCTGACTTTC. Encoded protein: CASSLVFTSTGANVLTF.

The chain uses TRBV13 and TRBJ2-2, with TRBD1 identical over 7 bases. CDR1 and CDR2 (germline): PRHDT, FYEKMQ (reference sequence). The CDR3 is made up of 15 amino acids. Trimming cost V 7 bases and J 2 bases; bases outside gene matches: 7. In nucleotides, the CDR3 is TGTGCCAGCACTCTCGGGACAGTTAACACCGGGGAGCTGTTTTTT. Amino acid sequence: CASTLGTVNTGELFF.

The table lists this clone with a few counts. Here the CDR3 DNA reads TGTGCCAGCACCCGAGGGTGGGGTGAAAAACTGTTTTTT. Amino acids: CASTRGWGEKLFF. The chain links TRBV6-5 to TRBJ1-4; D remains unclear. With 7 bases removed from V and 7 bases from J, the gap between germline ends came to 13 bases. From germline, CDR1 is MNHEY and CDR2 SVGAGI. The CDR3 contains 13 residues.

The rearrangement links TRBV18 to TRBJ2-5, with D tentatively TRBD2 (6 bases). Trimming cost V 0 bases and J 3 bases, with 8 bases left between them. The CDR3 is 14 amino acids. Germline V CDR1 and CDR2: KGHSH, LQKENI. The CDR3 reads CASSPPGGEETQYF. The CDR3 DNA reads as TGTGCCAGCTCACCACCGGGGGGAGAAGAGACCCAGTACTTC.

DNA of the CDR3: TGTGCCAGCAGCTCCGGGTCCTCCTACGAGCAGTACTTC. Amino acid sequence: CASSSGSSYEQYF. The gene calls are TRBV7-3 and TRBJ2-7; D gene uncertain. V was pared by 4 bases and J by 0 bases, with 7 bases between. The germline V gene encodes CDR1 SGHTA and CDR2 FQGTGA. This CDR3 has 13 amino acids.

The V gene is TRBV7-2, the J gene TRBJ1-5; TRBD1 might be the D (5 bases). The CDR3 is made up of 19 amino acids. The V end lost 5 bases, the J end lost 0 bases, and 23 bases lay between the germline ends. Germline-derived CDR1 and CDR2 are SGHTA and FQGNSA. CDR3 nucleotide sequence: TGTGCCAGCAGCCGTTCTTCTGCTCTGGGGCTTTATAGCAATCAGCCCCAGCATTTT. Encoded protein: CASSRSSALGLYSNQPQHF. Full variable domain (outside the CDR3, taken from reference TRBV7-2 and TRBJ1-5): GAGVSQSPSNKVTEKGKDVELRCDPISGHTALYWYRQSLGQGLEFLIYFQGNSAPDKSGLPSDRFSAERTGGSVSTLTIQRTQQEDSAVYLCASSRSSALGLYSNQPQHFGDGTRLSIL.

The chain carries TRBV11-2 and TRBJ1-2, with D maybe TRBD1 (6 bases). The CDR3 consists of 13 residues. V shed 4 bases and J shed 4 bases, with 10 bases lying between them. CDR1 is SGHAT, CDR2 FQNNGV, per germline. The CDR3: CASSSDRIYGYTF. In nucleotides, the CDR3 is TGTGCCAGCAGCTCCGACAGGATCTATGGCTACACCTTC.

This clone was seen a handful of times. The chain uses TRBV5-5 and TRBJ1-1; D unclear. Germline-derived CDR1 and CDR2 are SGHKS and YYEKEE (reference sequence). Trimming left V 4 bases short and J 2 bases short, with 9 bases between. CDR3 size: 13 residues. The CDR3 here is CASSLLLNTEAFF. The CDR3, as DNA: TGTGCCAGCAGCCTACTCCTAAACACTGAAGCTTTCTTT. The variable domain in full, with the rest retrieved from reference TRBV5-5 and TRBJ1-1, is DAGVTQSPTHLIKTRGQQVTLRCSPISGHKSVSWYQQVLGQGPQFIFQYYEKEERGRGNFPDRFSARQFPNYSSELNVNALLLGDSALYLCASSLLLNTEAFFGQGTRLTVV.

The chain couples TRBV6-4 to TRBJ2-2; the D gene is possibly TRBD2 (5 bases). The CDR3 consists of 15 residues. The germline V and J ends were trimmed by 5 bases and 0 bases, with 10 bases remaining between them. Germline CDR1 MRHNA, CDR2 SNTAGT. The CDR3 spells CASSPEAANTGELFF. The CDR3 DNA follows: TGTGCCAGCAGTCCAGAAGCGGCGAACACCGGGGAGCTGTTTTTT.

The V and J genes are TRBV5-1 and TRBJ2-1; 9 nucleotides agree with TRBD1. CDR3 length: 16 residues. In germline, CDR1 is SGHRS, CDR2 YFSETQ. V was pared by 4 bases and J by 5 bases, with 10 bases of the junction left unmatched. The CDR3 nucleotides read TGCGCCAGCAGCACCCAAGGACAGGGGATTGACAATGAGCAGTTCTTC. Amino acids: CASSTQGQGIDNEQFF.

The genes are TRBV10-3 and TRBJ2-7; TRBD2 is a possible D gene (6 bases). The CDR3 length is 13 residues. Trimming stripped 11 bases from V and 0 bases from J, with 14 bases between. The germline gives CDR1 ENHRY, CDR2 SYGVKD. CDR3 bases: TGTGCCTCCGGCGGGGTCCACTCCTACGAGCAGTACTTC. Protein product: CASGGVHSYEQYF.

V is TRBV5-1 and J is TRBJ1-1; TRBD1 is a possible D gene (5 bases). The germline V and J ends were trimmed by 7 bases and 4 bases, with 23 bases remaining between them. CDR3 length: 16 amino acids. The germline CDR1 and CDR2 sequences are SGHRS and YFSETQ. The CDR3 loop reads CASHTGLQTSGTEAFF. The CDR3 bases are TGCGCCAGCCACACGGGACTTCAGACCTCCGGCACTGAAGCTTTCTTT.